Reported below is one TCR beta chain. Its antigen is unknown. Nothing much larger sits one base from this clone, and base qualities are not available. Each donor gave one peripheral blood draw, averaging about 120 mL, which was collected into heparinised tubes. Naive, central memory, regulatory and stem cell-like memory CD4+ T cells were sorted on a BD FACSAria II using a panel including CD45RO, CCR7, CD25, CD127, CD95 and CD27. A purity above 95% was achieved for all sorted populations. PBMCs were isolated immediately by Lymphoprep density gradient centrifugation and stained directly without culture. So that batch effects would be minimized, each experiment stained and sorted samples in pairs, pairing one healthy donor with one patient. Sequences SGHTA (CDR1) and FQGTGA (CDR2) are obtained from the germline V gene. Reading from cysteine to phenylalanine, the CDR3 counts 13 amino acids. CDR3 DNA is the only sequence kept; it has 39 bases, read in frame from the first base. After removal of 3 bases from V and 6 bases from J, the junction retains 1 base not matched to a gene.

These data are taken from a study of beta chain features in type 1 diabetes (dated by TCRdb to the late 2010s). General notes on the study: Mean age, gender distribution, total cell number and subset yield were not different between patients and healthy donors. Regulatory and stem cell-like memory subsets were obtained from only 8 patients and about 8 healthy donors, while naive and central memory subsets were obtained from all 30 or so donors. The study compared TCRB repertoires of sorted circulating CD4+ T cell subsets between recently diagnosed type 1 diabetes patients and matched healthy donors. A total of roughly 100 million sorted cells were examined across all samples, and RNA yield correlated strongly with the number of cells per subset. Here is what the overall study found, with its caveats: In all four CD4+ subsets, TCRB CDR3 length was moderately but significantly shorter in type 1 diabetes patients. Because cDNA was sequenced instead of genomic DNA, activated cells with high expression could be over-represented, although the groups did not differ in activation or CD3 levels. PCR might favor shorter templates, but patient and control samples were amplified and corrected together, so any skew would affect both groups equally. Only small numbers of individuals were included in the HLA sub-analyses, which left unresolved whether HLA type had any influence on TCRB rearrangement. Naive, central memory and regulatory TCRB repertoires appeared more similar among patients than among healthy donors. Patients with type 1 diabetes made fewer insertions and deleted more nucleotides at VDJ recombination sites, implying thymic rearrangement abnormalities.

All of the isolated RNA was reverse transcribed with the High Capacity cDNA Reverse Transcription Kit, so expressed TCRB transcripts were sequenced. Deep immunoSEQ sequencing was applied to naive, central memory and regulatory T cell samples, giving an average of around 3.4 million total reads per sample. Sorted cells were lysed in RLT buffer and RNA was extracted with DNase-treated RNeasy Micro or Mini kits, depending on cell number. To prevent cross-contamination, every cell subset was processed on its own, while patient and healthy donor samples were processed together. TCRB sequences were amplified from cDNA with the immunoSEQ multiplex PCR, producing 87-bp fragments spanning the CDR3 region. Amplicons were sequenced on the Illumina HiSeq platform. On the study's bioinformatics: Synthetic template baselines were used to correct PCR bias computationally, reads within Hamming distance 2 were collapsed together, and singletons that could not be merged were discarded. By aligning reads against IMGT, V, D and J genes, CDR3 length, and insertions or deletions at six rearrangement sites were assigned. Within each subset, clonotype counts were normalized to sorted cell number, after which true diversity and Gini coefficients were computed with the tcR R package. The overlap coefficient, calculated on TCRB nucleotide sequences, was used to quantify repertoire sharing. Out-of-frame TCRB sequences from naive cells were analyzed to stand in for the pre-selection repertoire. Imported from immuneACCESS, the table was reduced by TCRdb to in-frame sequences with V and J called. These copies leave out some clones; in studies compared against another copy, an unresolved V gene accounts for under half, and the cause of the remainder is not known. V, J and clone size are those of that table, while D and trimming were read from the DNA. This sample lists about 230,000 clones; 15% to 20% were detected once. The ten largest clones capture approximately 0.081% of the sample.

Sequencing input: naive CD4+ T cells from blood. This specimen's cell subset or site label, interpreted: true naive CD4+ T cells. The receptor was isolated from a man in his thirties or forties with type 1 diabetes. The rearrangement combines TRBV7-3 with TRBJ2-1, with 8 bases aligning to TRBD1. This receptor carries the CDR3 CASSLDRVNEQFF. The DNA sequence is as follows: TGTGCCAGCAGCTTGGACAGGGTCAATGAGCAGTTCTTC.